Sequencing of this TCR beta chain was carried out in a study of OX40 agonist ivuxolimab in advanced cancers. Study-level background: The drug used for patients, ivuxolimab, was an agonistic anti-OX40 (CD134) antibody. Aged about 23 to 80 with a mean of approximately 57 years, they were under 85% male. Prior anti-PD-1, anti-PD-L1 or anti-CTLA-4 therapy was allowed; around 43% had some. Whole-study results and caveats: At 0.1-3.0 mg/kg, partial responders had clonal expansion among the lowest observed.

Notes on this clone: What it binds is not known.

The data were produced by immunoSEQ multiplex PCR, yet TCRdb's version contains in-frame clones alone and is incomplete. This sample has about 58,000 clones, with roughly 80% found just once. The germline gives CDR1 MNHNS, CDR2 SASEGT. Trimming left V 3 bases short and J 0 bases short, with 9 bases between. This CDR3 has 14 residues. The TCR comes from an adult with an advanced solid tumor such as melanoma, head and neck, liver or kidney cancer. The V call is TRBV6-1, the J call TRBJ2-7; D is perhaps TRBD1 (6 bases). Here the sequenced sample was CD4+ or CD8+ T cells sorted from blood, taken in a trial of the OX40 agonist ivuxolimab. CDR3 in DNA: TGTGCCAGCAGTGACCGGGACACCTCCTACGAGCAGTACGTC. This encodes CASSDRDTSYEQYV.